These T cell receptor beta chains were read from a single sample in a study of T cell responses to AZD1222 COVID-19 vaccine. Sequencing was performed with immunoSEQ multiplex PCR; in TCRdb, only in-frame clones are kept and a portion is missing. The data hold about 100,000 clones, with over 85% observed a single time. The sequences come from peripheral blood, collected on day 0 of MenACWY control vaccination. The receptors were gathered from an adult in good health. Both conserved end residues are part of each CDR3. The D gene is left open where the match is weak. Size is stated for part of the rows, as once, few or many counts, or as a class when the clone is expanded.

clone_size: .; d_call: TRBD1; v_call: TRBV7-2; j_call: TRBJ1-1; cdr3_aa: CASSLAGGTVIDTEAFF; cdr3_nt: TGTGCCAGCAGCTTAGCGGGAGGGACAGTTATAGACACTGAAGCTTTCTTT
clone_size: .; d_call: .; v_call: TRBV18; j_call: TRBJ1-1; cdr3_aa: CASSPQDLGPNTEAFF; cdr3_nt: TGTGCCAGCTCACCACAGGATCTAGGGCCGAACACTGAAGCTTTCTTT
clone_size: .; d_call: TRBD1; v_call: TRBV4-1; j_call: TRBJ1-2; cdr3_aa: CASSPAGTGNYGYTF; cdr3_nt: TGCGCCAGCAGCCCCGCCGGGACAGGGAACTATGGCTACACCTTC
clone_size: few; d_call: TRBD1; v_call: TRBV19; j_call: TRBJ1-1; cdr3_aa: CATQGVGTEAFF; cdr3_nt: TGTGCCACACAGGGGGTTGGCACTGAAGCTTTCTTT
clone_size: .; d_call: TRBD1; v_call: TRBV10-3; j_call: TRBJ2-5; cdr3_aa: CAIRGQGGAETQYF; cdr3_nt: TGTGCCATCAGGGGACAGGGAGGGGCAGAGACCCAGTACTTC
clone_size: .; d_call: .; v_call: TRBV7-9; j_call: TRBJ2-7; cdr3_aa: CASSSFVSSYEQYF; cdr3_nt: TGTGCCAGCAGTTCATTTGTAAGCTCCTACGAGCAGTACTTC
clone_size: .; d_call: .; v_call: TRBV5-1; j_call: TRBJ2-6; cdr3_aa: CASSFGGPGANVLTF; cdr3_nt: TGCGCCAGCAGCTTCGGGGGGCCCGGGGCCAACGTCCTGACTTTC
clone_size: .; d_call: .; v_call: TRBV7-9; j_call: TRBJ1-2; cdr3_aa: CASSFYVLGDDGYTF; cdr3_nt: TGTGCCAGCAGCTTTTACGTTCTGGGGGACGATGGCTACACCTTC
clone_size: .; d_call: TRBD1; v_call: TRBV3-1/TRBV3-2; j_call: TRBJ2-6; cdr3_aa: CASSHWTGALSSGANVLTF; cdr3_nt: TGTGCCAGCAGCCATTGGACAGGGGCGCTTTCCTCTGGGGCCAACGTCCTGACTTTC
clone_size: .; d_call: .; v_call: TRBV6-1; j_call: TRBJ1-1; cdr3_aa: CASSATIETEAFF; cdr3_nt: TGTGCCAGCAGTGCCACGATAGAAACCGAAGCTTTCTTT
clone_size: .; d_call: .; v_call: TRBV3-1/TRBV3-2; j_call: TRBJ2-5; cdr3_aa: CASSQEGRLRETQYF; cdr3_nt: TGTGCCAGCAGCCAAGAAGGGAGGCTTCGGGAGACCCAGTACTTC
clone_size: .; d_call: .; v_call: TRBV3-1/TRBV3-2; j_call: TRBJ1-2; cdr3_aa: CASSPTVGRTAYGYTF; cdr3_nt: TGTGCCAGCAGTCCGACCGTGGGACGGACGGCCTATGGCTACACCTTC
clone_size: .; d_call: .; v_call: TRBV7-2; j_call: TRBJ2-5; cdr3_aa: CASSIGPRTGDETQYF; cdr3_nt: TGTGCCAGCAGCATAGGACCGAGGACGGGTGACGAGACCCAGTACTTC
clone_size: .; d_call: .; v_call: TRBV18; j_call: TRBJ1-5; cdr3_aa: CASSPRGNQPQHF; cdr3_nt: TGTGCCAGCTCACCCCGGGGAAATCAGCCCCAGCATTTT
clone_size: .; d_call: .; v_call: TRBV6-4; j_call: TRBJ2-2; cdr3_aa: CASSVPGSCPGELFF; cdr3_nt: TGTGCCAGCAGTGTTCCAGGTTCTTGCCCCGGGGAGCTGTTTTTT
clone_size: .; d_call: TRBD2; v_call: TRBV18; j_call: TRBJ2-2; cdr3_aa: CASSPRTSGGANTGELFF; cdr3_nt: TGTGCCAGCTCACCACGGACTAGCGGGGGGGCGAACACCGGGGAGCTGTTTTTT
clone_size: .; d_call: TRBD1; v_call: TRBV13; j_call: TRBJ2-7; cdr3_aa: CASSPSGTGPYEQYF; cdr3_nt: TGTGCCAGCAGCCCCTCCGGGACAGGGCCCTACGAGCAGTACTTC
clone_size: once; d_call: .; v_call: TRBV6-5; j_call: TRBJ1-6; cdr3_aa: CASSTGTAYSPLHF; cdr3_nt: TGTGCCAGCAGTACCGGGACGGCCTATTCACCCCTCCACTTT
clone_size: .; d_call: .; v_call: TRBV11-2; j_call: TRBJ1-1; cdr3_aa: CASSTIRGRNTEAFF; cdr3_nt: TGTGCCAGCAGCACTATCCGGGGAAGGAACACTGAAGCTTTCTTT
clone_size: .; d_call: .; v_call: TRBV6-5; j_call: TRBJ1-4; cdr3_aa: CASSRSRNNEKLFF; cdr3_nt: TGTGCCAGCAGTCGGAGTCGCAATAATGAAAAACTGTTTTTT
clone_size: .; d_call: .; v_call: TRBV19; j_call: TRBJ1-3; cdr3_aa: CASSAGFTGNTIYF; cdr3_nt: TGTGCCAGTAGCGCAGGGTTTACTGGAAACACCATATATTTT
clone_size: .; d_call: .; v_call: TRBV21-1; j_call: TRBJ1-1; cdr3_aa: CASSEWTGGNTEAFF; cdr3_nt: TGTGCCAGCAGCGAATGGACAGGGGGTAACACTGAAGCTTTCTTT
clone_size: .; d_call: .; v_call: TRBV10-2; j_call: TRBJ2-7; cdr3_aa: CASSDRDNSYEQYF; cdr3_nt: TGCGCCAGCAGTGATCGGGACAACTCCTACGAGCAGTACTTC
clone_size: .; d_call: .; v_call: TRBV21-1; j_call: TRBJ2-1; cdr3_aa: CASSKEAGGLYNEQFF; cdr3_nt: TGTGCCAGCAGCAAAGAAGCAGGGGGATTATACAATGAGCAGTTCTTC
clone_size: .; d_call: .; v_call: TRBV6-5; j_call: TRBJ1-1; cdr3_aa: CAVGWGSTEAFF; cdr3_nt: TGTGCCGTGGGCTGGGGTAGCACTGAAGCTTTCTTT
clone_size: .; d_call: TRBD1; v_call: TRBV24-1; j_call: TRBJ1-3; cdr3_aa: CATSDSGTGTGNTIYF; cdr3_nt: TGTGCCACCAGTGATTCCGGGACAGGCACTGGAAACACCATATATTTT
clone_size: .; d_call: .; v_call: TRBV19; j_call: TRBJ1-3; cdr3_aa: CATDWGGGNTIYF; cdr3_nt: TGTGCCACGGACTGGGGAGGTGGAAACACCATATATTTT
clone_size: .; d_call: TRBD1; v_call: TRBV2; j_call: TRBJ1-4; cdr3_aa: CASKGQGWEKLFF; cdr3_nt: TGTGCCAGCAAGGGACAGGGTTGGGAAAAACTGTTTTTT
clone_size: .; d_call: TRBD1; v_call: TRBV10-3; j_call: TRBJ1-1; cdr3_aa: CAIQGKENTEAFF; cdr3_nt: TGTGCCATACAGGGGAAGGAAAACACTGAAGCTTTCTTT
clone_size: .; d_call: TRBD1; v_call: TRBV30; j_call: TRBJ2-7; cdr3_aa: CAWSVTGGFYEQYF; cdr3_nt: TGTGCCTGGAGTGTCACAGGGGGCTTTTACGAGCAGTACTTC
clone_size: few; d_call: .; v_call: TRBV7-2; j_call: TRBJ1-2; cdr3_aa: CASSLGSGADGYTF; cdr3_nt: TGTGCCAGCAGCTTAGGATCCGGGGCGGATGGCTACACCTTC
clone_size: .; d_call: TRBD1; v_call: TRBV30; j_call: TRBJ1-5; cdr3_aa: CAWTRTGSGPQHF; cdr3_nt: TGTGCCTGGACTAGGACAGGGAGTGGGCCCCAGCATTTT
clone_size: once; d_call: TRBD1; v_call: TRBV24-1; j_call: TRBJ1-5; cdr3_aa: CATSDPGTGDHQPQHF; cdr3_nt: TGTGCCACCAGTGATCCCGGGACAGGGGACCATCAGCCCCAGCATTTT
clone_size: .; d_call: TRBD1; v_call: TRBV28; j_call: TRBJ1-5; cdr3_aa: CASSLGQGASQPQHF; cdr3_nt: TGTGCCAGCAGTTTAGGACAGGGGGCTAGTCAGCCCCAGCATTTT
clone_size: once; d_call: TRBD1; v_call: TRBV11-2; j_call: TRBJ1-6; cdr3_aa: CASSLDRDLYNSPLHF; cdr3_nt: TGTGCCAGCAGCTTGGACAGGGATCTCTATAATTCACCCCTCCACTTT
clone_size: .; d_call: .; v_call: TRBV30; j_call: TRBJ1-6; cdr3_aa: CAWSGRGWEGVDSPLHF; cdr3_nt: TGTGCCTGGAGTGGCCGGGGATGGGAAGGGGTCGATTCACCCCTCCACTTT
clone_size: .; d_call: .; v_call: TRBV6-5; j_call: TRBJ2-2; cdr3_aa: CASMLAPGELFF; cdr3_nt: TGTGCCAGCATGCTAGCTCCCGGGGAGCTGTTTTTT
clone_size: .; d_call: TRBD1; v_call: TRBV6-2/TRBV6-3; j_call: TRBJ2-5; cdr3_aa: CASSQDRGSQETQYF; cdr3_nt: TGTGCCAGCAGTCAGGACAGGGGTTCCCAAGAGACCCAGTACTTC
clone_size: .; d_call: .; v_call: TRBV3-1/TRBV3-2; j_call: TRBJ1-4; cdr3_aa: CASSQDWGAGEKLFF; cdr3_nt: TGTGCCAGCAGCCAAGATTGGGGGGCTGGTGAAAAACTGTTTTTT
clone_size: .; d_call: TRBD2; v_call: TRBV24-1; j_call: TRBJ2-3; cdr3_aa: CATSDSKRGSTDTQYF; cdr3_nt: TGTGCCACCAGTGATTCAAAGCGGGGGAGCACAGATACGCAGTATTTT
clone_size: .; d_call: TRBD2; v_call: TRBV5-1; j_call: TRBJ2-1; cdr3_aa: CASSTSAGGSYNEQFF; cdr3_nt: TGCGCCAGCAGCACCTCTGCGGGGGGCTCCTACAATGAGCAGTTCTTC
clone_size: .; d_call: .; v_call: TRBV11-2; j_call: TRBJ1-1; cdr3_aa: CASSLTGTRGTEAFF; cdr3_nt: TGTGCCAGCAGCTTAACCGGGACAAGGGGAACTGAAGCTTTCTTT
clone_size: once; d_call: .; v_call: TRBV12-5; j_call: TRBJ1-5; cdr3_aa: CASGLVEDGLSNQPQHF; cdr3_nt: TGTGCTAGTGGTTTGGTAGAGGACGGTCTGAGCAATCAGCCCCAGCATTTT
clone_size: .; d_call: .; v_call: TRBV6-5; j_call: TRBJ1-2; cdr3_aa: CATKNWVSYGYTF; cdr3_nt: TGTGCCACTAAGAACTGGGTGAGCTATGGCTACACCTTC
clone_size: .; d_call: TRBD1; v_call: TRBV6-5; j_call: TRBJ2-7; cdr3_aa: CASMAEQGVGQYF; cdr3_nt: TGTGCCAGCATGGCTGAACAGGGGGTTGGGCAGTACTTC
clone_size: once; d_call: .; v_call: TRBV7-9; j_call: TRBJ1-1; cdr3_aa: CASSQTMNTEAFF; cdr3_nt: TGTGCCAGCAGCCAGACCATGAACACTGAAGCTTTCTTT
clone_size: .; d_call: .; v_call: TRBV2; j_call: TRBJ2-7; cdr3_aa: CASSEDRRHRVHF; cdr3_nt: TGTGCCAGCAGTGAAGACAGAAGGCACAGGGTCCACTTC
clone_size: once; d_call: .; v_call: TRBV3-1/TRBV3-2; j_call: TRBJ1-6; cdr3_aa: CASSPYDASSLHF; cdr3_nt: TGTGCCAGCAGCCCCTACGACGCGTCCAGCCTCCACTTT
clone_size: .; d_call: .; v_call: TRBV5-4; j_call: TRBJ1-1; cdr3_aa: CASSLWGPSTEAFF; cdr3_nt: TGTGCCAGCAGCTTGTGGGGGCCGAGCACTGAAGCTTTCTTT